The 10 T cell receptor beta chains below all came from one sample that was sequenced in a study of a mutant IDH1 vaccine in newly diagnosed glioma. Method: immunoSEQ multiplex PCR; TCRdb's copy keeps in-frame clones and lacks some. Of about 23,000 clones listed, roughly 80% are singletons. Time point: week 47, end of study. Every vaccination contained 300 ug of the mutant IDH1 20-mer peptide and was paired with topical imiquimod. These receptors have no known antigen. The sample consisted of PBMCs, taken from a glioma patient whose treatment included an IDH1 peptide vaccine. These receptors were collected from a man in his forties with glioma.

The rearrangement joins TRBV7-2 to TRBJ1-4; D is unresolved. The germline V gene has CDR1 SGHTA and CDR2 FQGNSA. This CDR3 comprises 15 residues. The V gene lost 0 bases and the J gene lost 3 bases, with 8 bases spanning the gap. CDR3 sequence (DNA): TGTGCCAGCAGCTTAGCGGGGTGGGCTAATGAAAAACTGTTTTTT. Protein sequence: CASSLAGWANEKLFF.

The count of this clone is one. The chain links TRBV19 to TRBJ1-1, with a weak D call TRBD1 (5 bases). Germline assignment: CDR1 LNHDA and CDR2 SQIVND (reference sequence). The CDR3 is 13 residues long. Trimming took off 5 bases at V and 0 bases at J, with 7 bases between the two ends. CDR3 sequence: CASSEQVNTEAFF. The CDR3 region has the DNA TGTGCCAGTAGTGAACAGGTGAACACTGAAGCTTTCTTT.

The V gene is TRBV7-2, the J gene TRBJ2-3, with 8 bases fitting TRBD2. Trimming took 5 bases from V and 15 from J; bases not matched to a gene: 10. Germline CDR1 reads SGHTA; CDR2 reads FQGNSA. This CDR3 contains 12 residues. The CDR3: CASSPEGLVYYF. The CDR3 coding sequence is TGTGCCAGCAGCCCCGAGGGACTAGTGTATTATTTT. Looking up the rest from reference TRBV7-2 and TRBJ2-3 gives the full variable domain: GAGVSQSPSNKVTEKGKDVELRCDPISGHTALYWYRQSLGQGLEFLIYFQGNSAPDKSGLPSDRFSAERTGGSVSTLTIQRTQQEDSAVYLCASSPEGLVYYFGPGTRLTVL.

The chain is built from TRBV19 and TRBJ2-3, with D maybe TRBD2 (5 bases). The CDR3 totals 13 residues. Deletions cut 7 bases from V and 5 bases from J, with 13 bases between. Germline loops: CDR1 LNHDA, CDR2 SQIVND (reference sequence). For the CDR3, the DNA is TGTGCCAGTAAAGGGCTAGCAGTAGATACGCAGTATTTT. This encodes CASKGLAVDTQYF.

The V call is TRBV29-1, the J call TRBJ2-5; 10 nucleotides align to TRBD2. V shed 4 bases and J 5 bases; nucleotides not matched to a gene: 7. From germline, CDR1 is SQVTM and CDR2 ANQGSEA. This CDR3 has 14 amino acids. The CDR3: CSVAASGSFETQYF. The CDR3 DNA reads TGCAGCGTTGCGGCTAGCGGGAGCTTCGAGACCCAGTACTTC.

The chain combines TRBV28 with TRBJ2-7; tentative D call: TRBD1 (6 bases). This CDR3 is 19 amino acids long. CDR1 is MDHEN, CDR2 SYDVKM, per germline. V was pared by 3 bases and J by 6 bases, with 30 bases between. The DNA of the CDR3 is TGTGCCAGCAGTTTGTCGCCTACAAGAAGGGGGTTTCGCAAAAGCGAGCAGTACTTC. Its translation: CASSLSPTRRGFRKSEQYF. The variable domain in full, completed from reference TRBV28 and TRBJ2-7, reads DVKVTQSSRYLVKRTGEKVFLECVQDMDHENMFWYRQDPGLGLRLIYFSYDVKMKEKGDIPEGYSVSREKKERFSLILESASTNQTSMYLCASSLSPTRRGFRKSEQYFGPGTRLTVT.

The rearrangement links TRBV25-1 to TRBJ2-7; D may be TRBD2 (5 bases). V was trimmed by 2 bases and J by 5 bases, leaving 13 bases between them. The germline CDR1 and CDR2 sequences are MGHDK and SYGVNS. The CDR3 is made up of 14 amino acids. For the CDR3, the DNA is TGTGCCAGCAGTGAAGCCGGGGAAAGGGACGAGCAGTACTTC. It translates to CASSEAGERDEQYF.

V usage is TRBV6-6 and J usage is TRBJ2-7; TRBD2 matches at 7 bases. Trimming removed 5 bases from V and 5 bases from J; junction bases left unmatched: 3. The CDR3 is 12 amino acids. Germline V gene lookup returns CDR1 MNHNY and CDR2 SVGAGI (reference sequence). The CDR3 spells CASSTGGHEQYF. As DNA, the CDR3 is TGTGCCAGCAGTACGGGGGGTCACGAGCAGTACTTC.

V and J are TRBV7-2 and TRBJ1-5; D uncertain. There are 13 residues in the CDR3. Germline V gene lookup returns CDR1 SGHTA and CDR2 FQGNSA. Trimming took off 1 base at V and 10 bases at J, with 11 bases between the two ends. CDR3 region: CASSLGPTSPQHF. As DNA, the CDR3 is TGTGCCAGCAGCTTAGGCCCGACCAGCCCCCAGCATTTT.

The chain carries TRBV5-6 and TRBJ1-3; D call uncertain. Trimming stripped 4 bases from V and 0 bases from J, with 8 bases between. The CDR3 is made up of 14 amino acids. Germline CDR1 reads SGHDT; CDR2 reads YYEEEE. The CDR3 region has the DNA TGTGCCAGCAGCCCGCGGATCTCTGGAAACACCATATATTTT. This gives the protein CASSPRISGNTIYF.